This TCR beta chain was profiled in a study of monozygotic twins with inflammatory bowel disease (dated by TCRdb to between 2019 and 2020). Regarding the complete study: In total, roughly 28 monozygotic twin pairs made up the full study: 19 Danish pairs, all IBD-discordant, plus nine German pairs, of which four were IBD-concordant and five were IBD-discordant. The search for disease-associated traits relied mainly on comparing IBD patients with their genetically identical healthy co-twins within discordant pairs. Each individual had, on average, about 151 000 unique TCRalpha sequences and 181 000 unique TCRbeta sequences available for analysis. Results and caveats for the whole study, not just this receptor: Because patients were on differing immunosuppressive treatments, the repertoires may have picked up extra background noise and inter-individual variability. The results gave no support for a single strong signal or clonotype linked to IBD. Compared with healthy twins, IBD patients shared fewer clonotypes with other individuals, and the difference was most pronounced in patients with signs of disease activity. A decrease in TCRbeta repertoire diversity, as measured by inverse Simpson index, was observed in IBD patients compared with their healthy co-twins. Distinction between different T cell subtypes could not be achieved in the analysis. Concordant and discordant twins showed no difference in repertoire similarity, possibly because of limited statistical power.

Library method: 5' RACE. The input for every TCR library was approximately 3,500 ng of total RNA. For each sample, cDNA synthesis with SMARTScribe reverse transcriptase was split into eight separate reactions. During cDNA synthesis, template switching introduced unique molecular identifiers that contained a 6-nucleotide sample barcode. Two nested PCRs of approximately 16 and 10 cycles amplified the TCRalpha and TCRbeta cDNA, and bead purification followed each PCR. Before amplification, the cDNA was treated with uracil DNA-glycosylase and purified using the QIAquick PCR purification kit. The second PCR was the step at which Illumina TruSeq-compatible adapters and sample-specific barcodes were added. Library quality and concentration were assessed using TapeStation and Qubit, and approximately 5 ng of each library was pooled. The pooled libraries were sequenced with 2 x 100 bp reads and custom sequencing primers on an Illumina HiSeq2500 single-index Rapid Run. The original pipeline was this. PCR and sequencing errors were corrected by UMI-based consensus assembly using MiGEC version 1.2.6. MiXCR version 2.1.1 handled V(D)J alignment, clonotype assembly and CDR3 extraction. To normalise gene usage, clonotype sharing and MAIT/NKT TCR abundance, the analysis used the top 1000, 10 000 and 20 000 clonotypes per sample. After downsampling to 27 000 UMIs, diversity was calculated as the inverse Simpson index using the vegan R package. Paired Mann-Whitney U tests on discordant twin pairs were used, with Benjamini-Hochberg multiple-testing correction. The reads underwent TCRdb reprocessing, giving one record for each CDR3 protein sequence and no DNA. TCRdb's processing, not the authors', yielded these V and J calls. This sample's records show more than 85,000 distinct CDR3 sequences. The top ten clones comprise around 12% of the sample.

About this clonotype: It lacks a known antigen.

From each donor, an approximately 2.5 ml peripheral blood sample was collected into PAXgene tubes and kept at -80 degrees C. Without T cell sorting, total RNA was isolated from whole blood using the PAXgene blood miRNA kit on an automated QIAcube. Peripheral blood from monozygotic twin pairs concordant or discordant for inflammatory bowel disease was subjected to deep TCRalpha and TCRbeta repertoire profiling with unique molecular barcoding. Smoking habits were recorded for all twin pairs, and each individual was classified as a current, former or never smoker. The CDR3 runs 15 residues from the cysteine to the phenylalanine. Only the protein is on record. According to the germline V gene, CDR1 reads SGHDT and CDR2 reads YYEEEE.

The sequenced sample consisted of blood. This receptor was identified in a human donor with ulcerative colitis or Crohn's disease, or a healthy co-twin of an affected twin (not recorded which). The chain employs TRBV5-6 and TRBJ2-1; TCRdb lists TRBD1, though no DNA is available to test this call. This receptor has the CDR3 CASSLVTGEIGEQFF.